This is a list of T cell receptor beta chains from one sample in a study of vaccination and CD4 T cells after COVID-19. TCRdb processed the PCR reads anew with MiXCR; each CDR3 protein has one entry. The table has approximately 36,000 distinct CDR3 sequences, more than 30% seen once; the top ten hold around 6.1%. Here the sequenced sample was CD4+ T cells from blood, taken about 7 months after SARS-CoV-2 vaccination. The receptor source for this set is a human donor who had recovered from COVID-19. Each CDR3 is given with its conserved first and last residue. Each record gives: CDR3 protein, V gene, J gene, D gene, clone size. A D gene is named only where the DNA matches it firmly. Only some rows state a clone size, as once, few, many or a class for expanded clones.

CASSLFVGEGNEQFF	TRBV27	TRBJ2-1	-	-
CASSLGLAGTEQYF	TRBV19	TRBJ2-7	TRBD2	few
CSASDRARTDTQYF	TRBV20-1	TRBJ2-3	TRBD1	-
CSASRGTSYEQYF	TRBV20-1	TRBJ2-7	-	few
CSPIAGVTGELFF	TRBV20-1	TRBJ2-2	TRBD2	few
CASSYGGGNQPQHF	TRBV6-5	TRBJ1-5	-	-
CASSLSNQGIYEQYF	TRBV27	TRBJ2-7	-	-
CSASSSNSNYGYTF	TRBV20-1	TRBJ1-2	-	few
CASSKGTYGETQYF	TRBV6-1	TRBJ2-5	-	-
CSAPGRENQETQYF	TRBV20-1	TRBJ2-5	TRBD2	few
CASRKLDQETQYF	TRBV27	TRBJ2-5	-	few
CSVAGLAGWAGTGELFF	TRBV29-1	TRBJ2-2	TRBD2	-
CASSLSKGYSYEQYF	TRBV6-5	TRBJ2-7	-	-
CASSAGTALNQPQHF	TRBV7-2	TRBJ1-5	TRBD1	-
CASSLGTGHTIYF	TRBV28	TRBJ1-3	TRBD1	few
CASRGGGAYEQYF	TRBV7-9	TRBJ2-7	-	-
CSASRDPHNSPLHF	TRBV20-1	TRBJ1-6	-	few
CATSRDIGSYNEQFF	TRBV15	TRBJ2-1	-	-
CASSIGVDGTPNEQYF	TRBV19	TRBJ2-7	-	few
CASSFGSPLHF	TRBV7-2	TRBJ1-6	-	few
CASSLPGTVYEQYF	TRBV28	TRBJ2-7	TRBD1	few
CASSFYICSARNSNEQFF	TRBV11-3	TRBJ2-1	-	-
CASSGEEAGKRGFISGQFF	TRBV7-2	TRBJ2-1	-	-
CASKEAGGVYEQYF	TRBV19	TRBJ2-7	TRBD2	-
CSAGRGLQVKSIEQFF	TRBV20-1	TRBJ2-1	-	-
CASSIGRDAYEQYF	TRBV19	TRBJ2-7	-	-
CASSAGTSGSETQYF	TRBV7-2	TRBJ2-5	TRBD2	-
CASSLSPRGENTGELFF	TRBV7-2	TRBJ2-2	-	-
CSATRPAYSSDTQYF	TRBV20-1	TRBJ2-3	-	few
CSAKHFRDRDLNTQYF	TRBV20-1	TRBJ2-3	TRBD1	many
CASSYLAGALPFSYNEQFF	TRBV7-2	TRBJ2-1	TRBD2	-
CASSANKNTEAFF	TRBV28	TRBJ1-1	-	-
CASSIRKRTGQETQYF	TRBV10-1	TRBJ2-5	TRBD1	-
CASSLYPTNSPLHF	TRBV28	TRBJ1-6	-	few
CASSYARGPLLLNTGELFF	TRBV6-2/TRBV6-3	TRBJ2-2	-	-
CASSRGGRQETQYF	TRBV27	TRBJ2-5	TRBD2	few
CASSFQGNYGYTF	TRBV4-2	TRBJ1-2	-	-